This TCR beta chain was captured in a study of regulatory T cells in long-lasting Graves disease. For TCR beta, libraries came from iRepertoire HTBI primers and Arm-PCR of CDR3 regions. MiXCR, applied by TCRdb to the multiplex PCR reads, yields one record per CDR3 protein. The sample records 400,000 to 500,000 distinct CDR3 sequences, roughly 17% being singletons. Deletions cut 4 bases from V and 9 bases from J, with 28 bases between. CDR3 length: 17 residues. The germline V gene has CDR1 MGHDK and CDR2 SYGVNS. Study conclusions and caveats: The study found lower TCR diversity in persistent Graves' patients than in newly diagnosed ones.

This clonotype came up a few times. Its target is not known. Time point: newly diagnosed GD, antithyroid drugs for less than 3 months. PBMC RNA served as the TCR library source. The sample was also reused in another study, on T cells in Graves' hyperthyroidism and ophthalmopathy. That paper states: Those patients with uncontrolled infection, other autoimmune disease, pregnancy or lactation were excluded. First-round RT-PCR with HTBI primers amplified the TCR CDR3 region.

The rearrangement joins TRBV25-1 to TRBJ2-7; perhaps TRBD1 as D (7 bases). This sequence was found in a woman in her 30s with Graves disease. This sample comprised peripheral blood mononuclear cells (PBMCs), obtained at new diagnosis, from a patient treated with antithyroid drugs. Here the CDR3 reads CASSAYQGGPTWSVQYF. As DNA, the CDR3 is TGTGCCAGCAGTGCCTACCAGGGGGGACCGACCTGGTCGGTGCAGTACTTC.